This T cell receptor (beta chain) comes out of a study of T cells in Graves' hyperthyroidism and ophthalmopathy. RNA transcripts were the template for amplifying TCR beta CDR3 regions. The primer set for the first-round RT-PCR of the TCR CDR3 was HTBI. TCRdb re-derived calls from the multiplex PCR reads in MiXCR, one entry per CDR3 protein. The sample includes about 700,000 distinct CDR3 sequences, around 15% of them seen just once. The receptor was derived from a woman between 18 and 29 years old with Graves' hyperthyroidism. Sequencing used blood.

The CDR3, as DNA: TGTGCCAGCAGTCCCAGGGGGGGCGTCTACGAGCAGTACTTC. This gives the protein CASSPRGGVYEQYF. The V gene is TRBV6-2 or TRBV6-3, the J gene TRBJ2-7, with D tentatively TRBD1 or TRBD2 (7 bases each). V lost 5 bases and J 3 bases, leaving 14 bases between the germline ends. The CDR3 runs to 14 residues. Germline V lookup: CDR1 MNHEY, CDR2 SVGEGT.